This T cell receptor (beta chain) was retrieved from a study of graft-versus-host responses after intestinal transplantation. TCRdb's table, derived via immunoSEQ multiplex PCR, lists solely in-frame clones and lacks some. This sample has tens of thousands of clones, with just over 90% found just once. As for this clone: No antigen is known for it.

Germline V CDR1 and CDR2: MNHEY, SMNVEV (reference sequence). The CDR3 runs 12 residues. Trimming left V 9 bases short and J 5 bases short, with 14 bases between. V is TRBV27 and J is TRBJ2-7; maybe TRBD1 (6 bases). The specimen comprised unstimulated CD8+ T cells sorted from spleen or lymph node cells, sampled before intestinal transplant. The TCR was taken from a human donor who received an intestinal transplant. CDR3 region: CASGQTLHEQYF. In DNA form, the CDR3 reads TGTGCCAGTGGACAGACCCTCCACGAGCAGTACTTC.